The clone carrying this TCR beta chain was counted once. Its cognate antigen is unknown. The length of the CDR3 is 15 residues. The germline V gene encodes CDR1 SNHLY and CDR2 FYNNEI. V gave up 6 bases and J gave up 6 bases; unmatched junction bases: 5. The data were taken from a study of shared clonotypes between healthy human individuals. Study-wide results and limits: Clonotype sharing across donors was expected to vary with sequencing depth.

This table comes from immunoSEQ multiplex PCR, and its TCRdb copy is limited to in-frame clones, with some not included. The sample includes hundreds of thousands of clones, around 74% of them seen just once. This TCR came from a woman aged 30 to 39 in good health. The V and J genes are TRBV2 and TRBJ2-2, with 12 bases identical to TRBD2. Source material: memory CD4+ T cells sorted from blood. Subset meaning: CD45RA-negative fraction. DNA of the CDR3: TGTGCCAGCAGCGCTAGACTAGCGGGAGCCGGGGAGCTGTTTTTT. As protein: CASSARLAGAGELFF. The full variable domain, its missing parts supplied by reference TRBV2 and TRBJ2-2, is EPEVTQTPSHQVTQMGQEVILRCVPISNHLYFYWYRQILGQKVEFLVSFYNNEISEKSEIFDDQFSVERPDGSNFTLKIRSTKLEDSAMYFCASSARLAGAGELFFGEGSRLTVL.